This T cell receptor (beta chain) comes out of a study of blood T cell repertoires in COVID-19. The wider study: Donors in the United States, Italy and Spain gave samples during acute or convalescent COVID-19. The analysed material was cDNA or gDNA that came from T cells, B-cell-depleted T cells, or PBMCs.

The CDR3 loop spans 11 amino acids. Trimming pared 6 bases from V and 1 base from J, leaving 6 bases between. Per the germline V gene, CDR1 is DFQATT and CDR2 is SNEGSKA (reference sequence). In the authors' workflow: Reference gene primers were amplified, and this amplification served to estimate nucleated cell counts. TCRdb's table, derived via immunoSEQ multiplex PCR, lists solely in-frame clones and lacks some. The DNA gave D and trimming, while V, J and clone size come from that table. The table includes over 100,000 clones, about 86% detected once. The sequenced sample consisted of peripheral blood. This chain joins TRBV20-1 and TRBJ1-2; a possible D gene is TRBD1 (5 bases). This clonotype originated in a woman in her sixties with active or convalescent COVID-19. The CDR3 sequence: CSATDNYGYTF. The CDR3 nucleotides read TGCAGTGCGACAGATAACTATGGCTACACCTTC.